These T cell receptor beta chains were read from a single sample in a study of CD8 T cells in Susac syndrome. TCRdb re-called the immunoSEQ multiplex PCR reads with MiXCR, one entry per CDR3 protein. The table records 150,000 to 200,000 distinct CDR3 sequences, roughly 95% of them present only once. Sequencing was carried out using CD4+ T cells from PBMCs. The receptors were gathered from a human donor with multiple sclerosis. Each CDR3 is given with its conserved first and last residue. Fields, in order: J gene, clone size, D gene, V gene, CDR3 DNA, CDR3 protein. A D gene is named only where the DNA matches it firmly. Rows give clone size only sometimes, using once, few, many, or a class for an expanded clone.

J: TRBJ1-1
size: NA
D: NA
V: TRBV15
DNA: TGTGCCACCAGCTTCAAGGGAGCAGACCCTAACACTGAAGCTTTCTTT
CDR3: CATSFKGADPNTEAFF

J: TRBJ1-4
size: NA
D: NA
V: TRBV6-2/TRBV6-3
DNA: TGTGCCAGCAGTTACGGGCCTGAAGAAAAACTGTTTTTT
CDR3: CASSYGPEEKLFF

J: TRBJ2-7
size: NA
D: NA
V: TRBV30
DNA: TGTGCCTGGAGTACTACCGGGACTCACTACGAGCAGTACTTC
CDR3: CAWSTTGTHYEQYF

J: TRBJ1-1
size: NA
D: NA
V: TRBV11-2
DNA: TGTGCCAGCAGCTCGCCCCCGGGGACGGGGACTTTGAACACTGAAGCTTTCTTT
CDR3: CASSSPPGTGTLNTEAFF

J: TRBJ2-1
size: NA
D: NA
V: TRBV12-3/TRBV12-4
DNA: TGTGCCAGCAGTTTTTCCGTTTCTCGCGGCGACAATGAGCAGTTCTTC
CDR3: CASSFSVSRGDNEQFF

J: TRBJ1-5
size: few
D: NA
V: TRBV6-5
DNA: TGTGCCAGCTCACCGGGGACGGGCAATCAGCCCCAGCATTTT
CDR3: CASSPGTGNQPQHF

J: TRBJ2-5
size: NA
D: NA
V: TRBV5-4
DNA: TGTGCCAGCAGCTTAATCGGGGTGGGGGAGACCCAGTACTTC
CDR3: CASSLIGVGETQYF

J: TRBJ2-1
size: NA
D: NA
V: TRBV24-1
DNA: TGTGCCACCAGTGATTGGGGGAATGAGCAGTTCTTC
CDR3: CATSDWGNEQFF

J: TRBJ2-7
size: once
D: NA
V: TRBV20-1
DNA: TGCAGTGCTAGAGGCCCCAGCGAGTACGAGCAGTACTTC
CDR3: CSARGPSEYEQYF

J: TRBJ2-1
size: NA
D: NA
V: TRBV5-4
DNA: TGTGCCAGCAGCCCTGGCGGGGATTCCTACAATGAGCAGTTCTTC
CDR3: CASSPGGDSYNEQFF

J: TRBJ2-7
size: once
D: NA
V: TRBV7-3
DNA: TGTGCCAGCAGCCGGGACCGGTATTACGAGCAGTACTTC
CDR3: CASSRDRYYEQYF

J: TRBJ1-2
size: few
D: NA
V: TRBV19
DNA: TGTGCCAGTAGCCGGGGAGGGTATGGCTACACCTTC
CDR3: CASSRGGYGYTF

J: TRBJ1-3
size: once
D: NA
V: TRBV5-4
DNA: TGTGCCAGCAGCTTTGAGGTCTCTGGAAACACCATATATTTT
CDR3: CASSFEVSGNTIYF

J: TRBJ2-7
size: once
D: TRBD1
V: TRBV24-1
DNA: TGTGCCACCAGTGATCATAGGGGGCGCGAGCAGTACTTC
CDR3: CATSDHRGREQYF

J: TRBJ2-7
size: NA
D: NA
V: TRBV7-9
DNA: TGTGCCAGCAGCTCCCGGGATGTGCAGTACTTC
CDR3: CASSSRDVQYF

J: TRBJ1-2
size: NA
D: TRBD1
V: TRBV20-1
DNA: TGCAGTGCGAAGACAGGGGGCTATGGCTACACCTTC
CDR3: CSAKTGGYGYTF

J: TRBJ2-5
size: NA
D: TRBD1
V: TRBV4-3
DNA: TGCGCCAGCAGCCAGGAGTTGACAGGGACGAAGACCCAGTACTTC
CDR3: CASSQELTGTKTQYF

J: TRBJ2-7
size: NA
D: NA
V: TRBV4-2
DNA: TGTGCCAGCAGCCATCTCGCGGCCCAGAAGGCCTACGAGCAGTACTTC
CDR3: CASSHLAAQKAYEQYF

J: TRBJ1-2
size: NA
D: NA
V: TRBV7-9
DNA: TGTGCCAGCACCCCCGAGCAGGGAATCGGTGGCTACACCTTC
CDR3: CASTPEQGIGGYTF

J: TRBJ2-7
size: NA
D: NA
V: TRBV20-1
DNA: TGCAGTGCTAGGACACCATTTAAGTACGAGCAGTACTTC
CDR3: CSARTPFKYEQYF

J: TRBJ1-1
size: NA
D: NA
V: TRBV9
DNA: TGTGCCAGCAGCGCTTGGCCCCTGGGGACTGAAGCTTTCTTT
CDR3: CASSAWPLGTEAFF

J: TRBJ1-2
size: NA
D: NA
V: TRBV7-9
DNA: TGTGCCAGCAGCCCGGAACAGGGTTATGGTGGCTACACCTTC
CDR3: CASSPEQGYGGYTF

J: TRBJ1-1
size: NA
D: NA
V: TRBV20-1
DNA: TGCAGCGGGGGGGGGCGAAACACTGAAGCTTTCTTT
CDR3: CSGGGRNTEAFF

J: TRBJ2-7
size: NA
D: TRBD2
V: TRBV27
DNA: TGTGCCAGCAGTTTAAAGGGACTAGGCTACGAGCAGTACTTC
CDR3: CASSLKGLGYEQYF

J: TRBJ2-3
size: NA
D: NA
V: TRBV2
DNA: TGTGCCAGCAGTGATAGGGCATATACGCAGTATTTT
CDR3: CASSDRAYTQYF

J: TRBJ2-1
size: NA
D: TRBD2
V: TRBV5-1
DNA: TGCGCCAGCAGTTCTGGTAGGGCGGGAGGGGATGAGCAGTTCTTC
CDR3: CASSSGRAGGDEQFF

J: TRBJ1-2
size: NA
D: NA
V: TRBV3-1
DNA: TGTGCCAGCAGCCAGAGCCAGAGTGGCTACACCTTC
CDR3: CASSQSQSGYTF

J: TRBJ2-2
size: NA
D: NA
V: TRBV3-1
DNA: TGTGCCGGAGGGTACAACACCGGGGAGCTGTTTTTT
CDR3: CAGGYNTGELFF

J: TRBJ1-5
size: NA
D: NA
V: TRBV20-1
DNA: TGCAGTGCTAGAGATTCAGGGCAGCCCCAGCATTTT
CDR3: CSARDSGQPQHF

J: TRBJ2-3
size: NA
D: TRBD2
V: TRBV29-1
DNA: TGCAGCGTTGAAGGGACTAGCGGTAGCACAGATACGCAGTATTTT
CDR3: CSVEGTSGSTDTQYF

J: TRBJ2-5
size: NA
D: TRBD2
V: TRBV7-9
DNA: TGTGCCAGCAGCTTAGGGACTAGCGGAATCCAAGAGACCCAGTACTTC
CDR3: CASSLGTSGIQETQYF

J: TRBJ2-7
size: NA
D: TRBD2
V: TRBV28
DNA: TGTGCCAGCAGTTTACTGGGGACTAGCGGCTCCTACGAGCAGTACTTC
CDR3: CASSLLGTSGSYEQYF

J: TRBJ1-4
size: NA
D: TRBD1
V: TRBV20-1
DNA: TGCAGTGCCGGAACAGGGGGCGAGGAAAAACTGTTTTTT
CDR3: CSAGTGGEEKLFF

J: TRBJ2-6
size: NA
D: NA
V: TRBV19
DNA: TGTGCCAGTAGTATAACCCCACAGGGCTCAGGGGCCAACGTCCTGACTTTC
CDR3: CASSITPQGSGANVLTF

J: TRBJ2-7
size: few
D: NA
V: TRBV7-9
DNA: TGTGCCAGCAGCTTAGTAACGGTAACCCACGAGCAGTACTTC
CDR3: CASSLVTVTHEQYF

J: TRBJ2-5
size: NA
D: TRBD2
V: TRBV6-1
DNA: TGTGCCAGCAGTGGACTAGCCTCCCGAGAGACCCAGTACTTC
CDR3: CASSGLASRETQYF

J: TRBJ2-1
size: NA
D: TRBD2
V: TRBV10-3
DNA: TGTGCCATCAGACCCCACTCACCGGGACTACCCAATGAGCAGTTCTTC
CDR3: CAIRPHSPGLPNEQFF

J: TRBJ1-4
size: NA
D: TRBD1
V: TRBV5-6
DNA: TGTGCCAGCAGCTTGCTTCAACAGGGGGAAAAACTGTTTTTT
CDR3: CASSLLQQGEKLFF

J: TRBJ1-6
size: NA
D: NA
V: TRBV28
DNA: TGTGCCAGCAGTAATTACGGCCAGAATTCACCCCTCCACTTT
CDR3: CASSNYGQNSPLHF

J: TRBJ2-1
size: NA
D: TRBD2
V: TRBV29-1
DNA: TGCAGCGCAGGACTAGCGGGAGGTCAAAATGAGCAGTTCTTC
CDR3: CSAGLAGGQNEQFF